A selection of T cell receptor beta chains follows, all from one sample in a study of cytomegalovirus exposure and HLA in healthy donors. Produced via immunoSEQ multiplex PCR; TCRdb's table is partial and in-frame only. The repertoire holds a few hundred thousand clones, around 75% seen once, with roughly 1.9% in the top ten. The sample taken for sequencing was PBMCs. The receptors derive from a woman aged 25 to 39 in good health and CMV-seronegative. CDR3s include the opening cysteine and the closing phenylalanine or tryptophan. A D gene is named only where the DNA matches it firmly. Rows give clone size only sometimes, using once, few, many, or a class for an expanded clone.

CDR3 protein | CDR3 DNA | J gene | clone size | V gene | D gene
CASRFDRANNSPLHF | TGTGCCAGCAGATTCGACAGGGCCAATAATTCACCCCTCCACTTT | TRBJ1-6 | - | TRBV6-5 | TRBD1
CASSYSSIPTEQYF | TGTGCCAGCAGTTACTCTAGTATTCCTACGGAGCAGTACTTC | TRBJ2-7 | - | TRBV6-5 | -
CASSPWGDRSPYEQYF | TGTGCCAGCAGCCCCTGGGGGGACAGGTCACCCTACGAGCAGTACTTC | TRBJ2-7 | - | TRBV9 | TRBD1
CASSLFSHTGELFF | TGTGCCAGCAGCCTCTTTTCTCACACCGGGGAGCTGTTTTTT | TRBJ2-2 | - | TRBV14 | -
CASRRTGGYTGELFF | TGTGCCAGCAGAAGGACAGGGGGGTACACCGGGGAGCTGTTTTTT | TRBJ2-2 | - | TRBV6-1 | TRBD1
CASGTQGVTEAFF | TGTGCCAGCGGTACCCAGGGGGTCACTGAAGCTTTCTTT | TRBJ1-1 | few | TRBV2 | TRBD1
CSVEDDTSGSSYNEQFF | TGCAGCGTTGAGGACGATACTAGCGGCAGCTCCTACAATGAGCAGTTCTTC | TRBJ2-1 | - | TRBV29-1 | TRBD2
CASSFTGGGEQYF | TGTGCCAGCAGCTTTACAGGGGGTGGCGAGCAGTACTTC | TRBJ2-7 | - | TRBV7-6 | TRBD1
CASSLQGLNTEAFF | TGTGCCAGTAGCCTACAGGGCCTGAACACTGAAGCTTTCTTT | TRBJ1-1 | few | TRBV19 | -
CASSDSIQGRNTEAFF | TGTGCCAGCAGTGACTCTATCCAGGGTCGGAACACTGAAGCTTTCTTT | TRBJ1-1 | - | TRBV6-4 | -